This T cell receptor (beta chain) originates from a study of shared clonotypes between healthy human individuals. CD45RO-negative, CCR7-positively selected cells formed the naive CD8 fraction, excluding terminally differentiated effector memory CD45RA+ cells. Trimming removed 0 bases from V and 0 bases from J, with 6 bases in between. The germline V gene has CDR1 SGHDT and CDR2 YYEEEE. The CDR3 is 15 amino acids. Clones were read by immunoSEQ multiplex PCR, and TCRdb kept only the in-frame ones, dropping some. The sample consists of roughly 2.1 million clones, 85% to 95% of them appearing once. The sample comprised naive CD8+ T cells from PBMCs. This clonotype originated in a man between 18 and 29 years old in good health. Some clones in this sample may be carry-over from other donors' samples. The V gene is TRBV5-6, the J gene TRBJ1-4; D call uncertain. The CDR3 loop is CASSLGETTNEKLFF. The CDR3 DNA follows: TGTGCCAGCAGCTTGGGCGAAACAACTAATGAAAAACTGTTTTTT.